This T cell receptor beta chain was profiled in a study of blood T cell repertoires in COVID-19. Across the study: The samples span acute and convalescent COVID-19 from the United States, Italy and Spain.

Generated by immunoSEQ multiplex PCR, the TCRdb table keeps only in-frame clones and is missing some. The sample holds roughly 100,000 clones, over 70% seen once. The CDR3 is 15 residues long. With 0 bases removed from V and 4 bases from J, the gap between germline ends came to 13 bases. In germline, CDR1 is SGHRS, CDR2 YFSETQ. The rearrangement links TRBV5-1 to TRBJ1-1; a possible D gene is TRBD1 (5 bases). Material: peripheral blood. This receptor was obtained from a human donor in a cohort sampled during active or convalescent COVID-19. This chain's CDR3 is CASSLAEGRPTEAFF. In DNA form, the CDR3 reads TGCGCCAGCAGCTTGGCCGAGGGGAGGCCCACTGAAGCTTTCTTT.